These 20 T cell receptor beta chains were sequenced from one sample in a study of early T cells in non-severe SARS-CoV-2 infection. TCRdb processed the 5' RACE reads anew with MiXCR; each CDR3 protein has one entry. Of 75,000 to 80,000 distinct CDR3 sequences in the sample, 15% to 18% were seen once. The sequencing input was whole blood. The origin of the receptors is an adult who was a healthcare worker with PCR-confirmed SARS-CoV-2 infection or an uninfected control (not recorded which).

The chain couples TRBV20-1 to TRBJ2-7; 8 nucleotides agree with TRBD1. This CDR3 region has 13 residues. With 6 bases clipped from V and 3 bases from J, the junction kept 7 bases outside the gene matches. Germline CDR1 is DFQATT and CDR2 is SNEGSKA (reference sequence). The CDR3: CSAPDREFYEQYF. CDR3 DNA sequence: TGCAGTGCCCCGGACAGGGAGTTCTACGAGCAGTACTTC.

The J gene is TRBJ1-5, the V gene TRBV12-3 or TRBV12-4; D might be TRBD1 (5 bases). Trimming cost V 6 bases and J 7 bases, with 19 bases left between them. The CDR3 covers 15 residues. CDR3 sequence reads: CASSPLPGEEQPQHF. The DNA of the CDR3 is TGTGCCAGCAGCCCCCTACCGGGGGAGGAACAGCCCCAGCATTTT.

This sequence joins TRBV9 and TRBJ2-3; D might be TRBD2 (6 bases). V gave up 0 bases and J gave up 4 bases, with 12 bases separating them. Germline V gene data show CDR1 as SGDLS and CDR2 as YYNGEE. The CDR3 spans 15 residues. CDR3 region: CASSVDGGSPDTQYF. The CDR3 DNA sequence: TGTGCCAGCAGCGTAGATGGAGGGAGCCCAGATACGCAGTATTTT.

This clonotype showed up many times. This rearrangement joins TRBV29-1 to TRBJ2-3, with unresolved D. Trimming shortened V by 6 bases and J by 3 bases, and 7 bases separated the two germline ends. CDR3 length: 11 amino acids. Germline V gene lookup returns CDR1 SQVTM and CDR2 ANQGSEA. The DNA for the CDR3 is TGCAGCGTCCCAGAGACAGATACGCAGTATTTT. This gives the protein CSVPETDTQYF.

Only a few counts were recorded for this clonotype. V and J are TRBV7-8 and TRBJ2-3; D remains ambiguous. Germline loops: CDR1 SGHVS, CDR2 FQNEAQ. V lost 3 bases and J lost 5, with 15 bases in between. This CDR3 spans 15 amino acids. CDR3 loop: CASSLVKWAGDTQYF. For the CDR3, the DNA is TGTGCCAGCAGCTTGGTTAAGTGGGCCGGAGATACGCAGTATTTT.

In nucleotides, the CDR3 is TGTGCCAGCAGTCTCCAGTCTGGTGAGCAGTACTTC. Residues: CASSLQSGEQYF. The V and J genes are TRBV6-6 and TRBJ2-7; no reliable D call. V was shortened by 5 bases and J by 7 bases, with 12 bases between the two germline ends. The germline gives CDR1 MNHNY, CDR2 SVGAGI (reference sequence). This CDR3 comprises 12 residues.

This clonotype was seen only a few times. CDR3 protein: CASSPRTSRVGEQFF. The CDR3 nucleotides are TGCGCCAGCAGCCCCCGGACTAGTCGAGTAGGTGAGCAGTTCTTC. The V and J genes are TRBV5-1 and TRBJ2-1; TRBD2 matches at 7 bases. Germline V gene data show CDR1 as SGHRS and CDR2 as YFSETQ. V lost 4 bases to trimming and J lost 9 bases; unmatched junction nucleotides: 13. This CDR3 is built from 15 residues.

This clonotype was detected a few times. The chain joins TRBV19 to TRBJ2-2; TRBD2 matches at 9 bases. The CDR3 covers 15 residues. The trim removed 6 bases at V and 1 base at J, leaving 3 bases unmatched. The V gene's germline CDR1 is LNHDA and CDR2 SQIVND (reference sequence). The chain's CDR3 is CASRTSGQNTGELFF. The CDR3 DNA follows: TGTGCCAGTAGAACTAGCGGGCAGAACACCGGGGAGCTGTTTTTT. The variable domain in full, with the rest retrieved from reference TRBV19 and TRBJ2-2, is DGGITQSPKYLFRKEGQNVTLSCEQNLNHDAMYWYRQDPGQGLRLIYYSQIVNDFQKGDIAEGYSVSREKKESFPLTVTSAQKNPTAFYLCASRTSGQNTGELFFGEGSRLTVL.

This clonotype was observed a few times. The rearrangement joins TRBV7-9 to TRBJ1-1, with D possibly being TRBD1 (5 bases). Germline V CDR1 and CDR2: SEHNR, FQNEAQ (reference sequence). Trimming removed 5 bases at V and 5 bases at J, with 15 bases between. This CDR3 comprises 14 residues. The CDR3 loop reads CASSTDSLGTEAFF. As DNA, the CDR3 is TGTGCCAGCAGCACCGACAGCCTGGGAACTGAAGCTTTCTTT.

This chain links TRBV28 with TRBJ2-7; 8 nucleotides match TRBD1. The germline V gene has CDR1 MDHEN and CDR2 SYDVKM. This CDR3 has 15 residues. The J segment lost 5 bases and the V segment lost 6 bases, leaving 12 bases of the junction unmatched. CDR3 nucleotides: TGTGCCAGCAGCGCCGCTGACAGGGGTAAGGACGAGCAGTACTTC. It yields the protein CASSAADRGKDEQYF. Together with reference TRBV28 and TRBJ2-7, the CDR3 gives the full variable domain: DVKVTQSSRYLVKRTGEKVFLECVQDMDHENMFWYRQDPGLGLRLIYFSYDVKMKEKGDIPEGYSVSREKKERFSLILESASTNQTSMYLCASSAADRGKDEQYFGPGTRLTVT.

This chain uses TRBV11-2 with TRBJ1-1; 7 bases line up with TRBD1. Germline V lookup: CDR1 SGHAT, CDR2 FQNNGV. The CDR3 totals 14 residues. Germline trimming cut 6 bases from V and 1 base from J; bases unmatched to any gene: 5. The CDR3 sequence is CASRTQGTNTEAFF. The CDR3 DNA reads as TGTGCCAGCAGGACACAGGGGACGAACACTGAAGCTTTCTTT.

The V and J genes are TRBV18 and TRBJ1-1; D might be TRBD1 (6 bases). Trimming cost V 5 bases and J 5 bases, with 18 bases left between them. CDR1 is KGHSH and CDR2 is LQKENI in the germline V gene. The CDR3 length is 15 residues. The CDR3 coding sequence is TGTGCCAGCTCAGGGACGCGACAGGACCAAACTGAAGCTTTCTTT. This codes for CASSGTRQDQTEAFF.

V usage is TRBV7-9 and J usage is TRBJ2-7; 7 nucleotides line up with TRBD1. This CDR3 is built from 14 residues. Germline CDR1 and CDR2: SEHNR and FQNEAQ (reference sequence). J lost 2 bases, V lost 7 bases, and 8 bases had no gene match. In DNA form, the CDR3 reads TGTGCCAGCATCGCGACAGGGTCGACCTACGAGCAGTACTTC. This encodes CASIATGSTYEQYF.

This clonotype was observed a few times. The chain recombines TRBV20-1 with TRBJ2-1, with D hard to call. CDR3 size: 13 residues. Trimming removed 3 bases from V and 7 bases from J, with 13 bases in between. CDR1 and CDR2 from the germline V gene are DFQATT and SNEGSKA (reference sequence). CDR3 nucleotides: TGCAGTGCTAGTAGTGCTCCTAGGAATGAGCAGTTCTTC. Protein: CSASSAPRNEQFF.

This clonotype has at least ten counts. V and J are TRBV7-9 and TRBJ2-3, with D unresolved. V lost 6 bases and J lost 3, with 7 bases in between. The germline gives CDR1 SEHNR, CDR2 FQNEAQ (reference sequence). The CDR3 consists of 12 residues. The CDR3 here is CASSRSTDTQYF. CDR3 sequence (DNA): TGTGCCAGCAGTAGATCGACAGATACGCAGTATTTT.

The CDR3 protein is CASSPAGGGMNTGELFF. The CDR3 DNA follows: TGTGCCAGCAGCCCCGCGGGAGGGGGCATGAACACCGGGGAGCTGTTTTTT. The V gene is TRBV7-3, the J gene TRBJ2-2; TRBD2 aligns across 9 bases. The CDR3 contains 17 residues. Looked up from germline, CDR1 is SGHTA and CDR2 is FQGTGA. V gave up 5 bases and J gave up 1 base; unmatched junction bases: 8.

This clonotype was found a few times. The chain couples TRBV27 to TRBJ1-1; D unclear. Trimming stripped 5 bases from V and 2 bases from J, with 6 bases between. The CDR3 has 12 amino acids. The germline gives CDR1 MNHEY, CDR2 SMNVEV (reference sequence). The CDR3 sequence is CASSRTNTEAFF. In DNA, the CDR3 is TGTGCCAGCAGTCGAACCAACACTGAAGCTTTCTTT.

The V call is TRBV29-1, the J call TRBJ2-7, with D possibly being TRBD1 (5 bases). The CDR3 is made up of 11 amino acids. Trimming pared 4 bases from V and 6 bases from J, leaving 10 bases between. Germline loops: CDR1 SQVTM, CDR2 ANQGSEA. CDR3 bases: TGCAGCGTTGTAGGGGTAGCCGAGCAGTACTTC. As protein: CSVVGVAEQYF.

Ten or more counts support this clonotype. The chain uses TRBV6-2 or TRBV6-3 and TRBJ2-7; 11 bases line up with TRBD2. V was clipped by 2 bases and J by 7 bases; unmatched bases: 10. The CDR3 consists of 16 residues. Germline V lookup: CDR1 MNHEY, CDR2 SVGEGT. CDR3 amino acids: CASSYPGLAAHREQYF. In DNA, the CDR3 is TGTGCCAGCAGTTACCCGGGACTAGCGGCCCACCGGGAGCAGTACTTC.

V usage is TRBV19 and J usage is TRBJ2-3; 7 positions agree with TRBD1. The trim removed 3 bases at V and 4 bases at J, leaving 7 bases unmatched. CDR1 LNHDA and CDR2 SQIVND come from the germline V gene (reference sequence). The CDR3 consists of 15 residues. The CDR3 DNA follows: TGTGCCAGTAGTATGGGACAGTTGCCATCAGATACGCAGTATTTT. It encodes CASSMGQLPSDTQYF.